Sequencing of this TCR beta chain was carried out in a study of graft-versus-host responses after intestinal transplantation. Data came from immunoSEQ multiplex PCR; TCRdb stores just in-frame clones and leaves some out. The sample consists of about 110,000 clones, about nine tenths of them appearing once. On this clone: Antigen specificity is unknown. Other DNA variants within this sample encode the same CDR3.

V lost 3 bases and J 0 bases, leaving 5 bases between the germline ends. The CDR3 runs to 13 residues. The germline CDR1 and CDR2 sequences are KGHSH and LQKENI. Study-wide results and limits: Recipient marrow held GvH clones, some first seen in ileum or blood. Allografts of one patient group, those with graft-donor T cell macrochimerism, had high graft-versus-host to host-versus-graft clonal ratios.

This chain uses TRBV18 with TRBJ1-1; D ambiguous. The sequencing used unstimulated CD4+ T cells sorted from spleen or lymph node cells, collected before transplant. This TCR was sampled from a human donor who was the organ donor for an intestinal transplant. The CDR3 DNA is TGTGCCAGCTCACCGGGGATGAACACTGAAGCTTTCTTT. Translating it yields CASSPGMNTEAFF.